These T cell receptor beta chains were read from a single sample in a study of Ad26.COV2.S vaccination and SARS-CoV-2 variants. Clones were sequenced by immunoSEQ multiplex PCR, and TCRdb holds only the in-frame ones, with some missing. The table records fewer than 900,000 clones, more than 70% of them present only once. Sequencing was performed on peripheral blood, taken in a trial of Ad26.COV2.S vaccine versus placebo. These receptors were taken from a person aged 18-65 years who received the Ad26.COV2.S COVID-19 vaccine or a placebo. Both conserved end residues are trimmed from each CDR3.

V,J,CDR3
TRBV19,TRBJ2-3,ASSTVQGGERTDTQY
TRBV5-5,TRBJ2-1,ASRFLTGTNEQF
TRBV24-1,TRBJ2-2,ATSDMGLAGGPSTGELF
TRBV30,-,AWSALGELF
TRBV6-5,TRBJ2-7,ASSSTYEQY
TRBV6-1,TRBJ1-4,ASSDASLAQLF
TRBV4-2,TRBJ2-1,ASSQDPFSLSGSQF
TRBV30,TRBJ2-7,AWSSAYEQY
TRBV18,TRBJ1-1,ASSPGEGAEAF
TRBV6-5,TRBJ1-6,ASRPSRLYNSPLH
TRBV6-5,TRBJ2-7,ASSRGTASSYEQY
TRBV7-8,TRBJ2-3,ASRPAASTDTQY
TRBV6-5,TRBJ2-7,ASSLGPTYEQY
TRBV5-6,TRBJ1-5,ASSLWENQPQH
TRBV20-1,TRBJ1-5,SASVGDQPQH
TRBV3-1/TRBV3-2,TRBJ2-7,ASSRRILPPYEQY
TRBV7-9,TRBJ2-1,ASSGYNEQF
TRBV28,TRBJ2-2,ASSFNRGPTGELF
TRBV29-1,TRBJ1-1,SVEIVSTEAF
TRBV6-5,TRBJ1-4,ASTPPGQEKLF